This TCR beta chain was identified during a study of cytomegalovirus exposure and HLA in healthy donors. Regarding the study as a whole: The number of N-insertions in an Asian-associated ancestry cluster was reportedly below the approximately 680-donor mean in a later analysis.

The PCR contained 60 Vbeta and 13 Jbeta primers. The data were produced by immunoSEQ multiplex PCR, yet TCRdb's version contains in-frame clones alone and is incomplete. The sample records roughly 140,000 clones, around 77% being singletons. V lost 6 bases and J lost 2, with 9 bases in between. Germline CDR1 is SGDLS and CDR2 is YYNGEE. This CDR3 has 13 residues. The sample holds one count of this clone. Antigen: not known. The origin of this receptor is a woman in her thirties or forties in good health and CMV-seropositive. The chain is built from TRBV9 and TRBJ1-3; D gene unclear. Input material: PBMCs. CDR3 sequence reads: CASNVSPGNTIYF. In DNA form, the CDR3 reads TGTGCCAGCAACGTCTCCCCTGGAAACACCATATATTTT.